The rows below give T cell receptor beta chains drawn from one sample of a study of identical twins. A single record per CDR3 protein comes from TCRdb applying MiXCR to the 5' RACE reads. The data show roughly 720,000 distinct CDR3 sequences, about 20% seen once. The same data also contributed to another study, on T cells expressing NK-cell markers.

Sequenced: PBMCs. The receptor source for this set is a woman in her late teens or twenties in good health. The CDR3 runs from the conserved cysteine through the conserved F or W. A D gene is named only where the DNA matches it firmly. The size field is filled for only some rows; it gives once, few, many or a size class.

V	J	size	D	CDR3	DNA
TRBV10-3	TRBJ2-1	NA	TRBD2	CAISAASGSAPSYNEQFF	TGTGCCATCAGTGCCGCTAGCGGGAGTGCTCCCTCCTACAATGAGCAGTTCTTC
TRBV29-1	TRBJ1-5	few	TRBD1	CSVWGQGNQPQHF	TGCAGCGTTTGGGGACAGGGCAATCAGCCCCAGCATTTT
TRBV11-2	TRBJ2-7	NA	NA	CASSLALGSYEQYF	TGTGCCAGCAGCTTAGCCCTCGGGTCCTACGAGCAGTACTTC
TRBV7-8	TRBJ2-3	NA	TRBD1	CASSPLQGADTQYF	TGTGCCAGCAGCCCCCTTCAGGGGGCAGATACGCAGTATTTT
TRBV5-6	TRBJ2-7	NA	NA	CASSLAGETYEQYF	TGTGCCAGCAGCTTGGCCGGGGAGACCTACGAGCAGTACTTC
TRBV6-1	TRBJ2-7	NA	TRBD1	CASREQGSSYEQYF	TGTGCCAGCAGGGAACAGGGGAGCTCCTACGAGCAGTACTTC
TRBV5-1	TRBJ2-3	NA	NA	CASSRGTVTDTQYF	TGCGCCAGCAGCCGGGGGACGGTAACAGATACGCAGTATTTT
TRBV7-9	TRBJ2-3	NA	NA	CASSRIRDRSTDTQYF	TGTGCCAGCAGCCGAATCCGGGACCGAAGCACAGATACGCAGTATTTT
TRBV3-1	TRBJ2-1	NA	NA	CASSQHHSGGGLYNEQFF	TGTGCCAGCAGCCAGCACCACTCAGGGGGGGGCCTCTACAATGAGCAGTTCTTC
TRBV9	TRBJ2-3	NA	NA	CASSVGGVSTDTQYF	TGTGCCAGCAGCGTGGGAGGAGTTTCCACAGATACGCAGTATTTT
TRBV20-1	TRBJ2-1	few	NA	CSGRRSSYNEQFF	TGCAGTGGAAGGAGGAGCTCCTACAATGAGCAGTTCTTC
TRBV6-1	TRBJ2-1	many	NA	CASSPEGSSYNEQFF	TGTGCCAGCAGTCCGGAGGGGAGCTCCTACAATGAGCAGTTCTTC
TRBV20-1	TRBJ2-1	NA	NA	CSAPPLSSYNEQFF	TGCAGTGCCCCACCCCTAAGCTCCTACAATGAGCAGTTCTTC
TRBV6-5	TRBJ1-1	NA	NA	CASSYNTGVGEAFF	TGTGCCAGCAGTTACAATACCGGGGTGGGTGAAGCTTTCTTT
TRBV20-1	TRBJ2-1	NA	NA	CSGGLSSYNEQFF	TGCAGTGGCGGGCTGAGCTCCTACAATGAGCAGTTCTTC
TRBV7-6	TRBJ1-1	NA	TRBD1	CASSQLHRGDTEAFF	TGTGCCAGCAGCCAGCTACACAGGGGGGACACTGAAGCTTTCTTT
TRBV7-9	TRBJ1-1	few	TRBD1	CASSQRDRYMNTEAFF	TGTGCCAGCAGCCAAAGGGACAGATACATGAACACTGAAGCTTTCTTT
TRBV5-1	TRBJ1-2	NA	NA	CASSLGDPGGYGYTF	TGCGCCAGCAGCTTGGGGGACCCAGGAGGATATGGCTACACCTTC
TRBV3-1	TRBJ2-7	few	NA	CASSHLTRGSYEQYF	TGTGCCAGCAGCCATCTCACTCGAGGCTCCTACGAGCAGTACTTC
TRBV6-5	TRBJ2-1	few	TRBD2	CASSYLGLAGVHEQFF	TGTGCCAGCAGTTACTTAGGACTAGCGGGAGTCCATGAGCAGTTCTTC
TRBV12-3/TRBV12-4	TRBJ1-2	NA	TRBD1	CASSRTGGFGYGYTF	TGTGCCAGCAGTCGTACAGGGGGCTTTGGCTATGGCTACACCTTC
TRBV5-1	TRBJ1-4	NA	NA	CASSSKGFTNEKLFF	TGCGCCAGCAGCTCTAAGGGCTTTACTAATGAAAAACTGTTTTTT
TRBV5-1	TRBJ2-3	NA	NA	CASSPAGGSVADTQYF	TGCGCCAGCAGCCCTGCCGGGGGTTCAGTGGCGGATACGCAGTATTTT
TRBV12-3/TRBV12-4	TRBJ1-1	many	TRBD1	CASIPTGRNTEAFF	TGTGCCAGCATCCCGACAGGGAGGAACACTGAAGCTTTCTTT
TRBV4-3	TRBJ2-7	NA	TRBD1	CASSQDGPADRGKDEQYF	TGCGCCAGCAGCCAAGACGGTCCGGCGGACAGGGGGAAAGACGAGCAGTACTTC
TRBV24-1	TRBJ2-1	NA	NA	CATSDSRGGHNEQFF	TGTGCCACCAGTGATTCCAGGGGCGGGCATAATGAGCAGTTCTTC
TRBV18	TRBJ2-7	few	NA	CASSPTGTEGEQYF	TGTGCCAGCTCACCGACGGGAACAGAAGGGGAGCAGTACTTC
TRBV12-3/TRBV12-4	TRBJ1-1	few	NA	CASSSGLATEAFF	TGTGCCAGCAGCTCCGGACTGGCGACTGAAGCTTTCTTT
TRBV10-3	TRBJ2-3	NA	TRBD1	CASRQGSGTDTQYF	TGTGCCTCCAGACAGGGATCGGGCACAGATACGCAGTATTTT
TRBV12-3/TRBV12-4	TRBJ1-1	NA	NA	CASSHTAGNTEAFF	TGTGCCAGCAGCCATACCGCGGGGAACACTGAAGCTTTCTTT
TRBV7-9	TRBJ2-5	few	NA	CASSAARFQETQYF	TGTGCCAGCAGCGCCGCCCGGTTCCAAGAGACCCAGTACTTC
TRBV5-4	TRBJ2-7	few	NA	CASSFGLTAPWEINYEQYF	TGTGCCAGCAGCTTCGGGTTAACAGCCCCTTGGGAGATCAACTACGAGCAGTACTTC
TRBV10-3	TRBJ2-1	few	NA	CAISPTTGSSYNEQFF	TGTGCCATCAGTCCTACGACGGGAAGCTCCTACAATGAGCAGTTCTTC
TRBV20-1	TRBJ1-2	NA	NA	CSASRQRGYTF	TGCAGTGCTAGTCGACAGCGGGGCTACACCTTC
TRBV20-1	TRBJ2-5	few	NA	CSAVHETQYF	TGCAGTGCCGTACACGAGACCCAGTACTTC
TRBV5-1	TRBJ2-7	NA	NA	CASSPGPDGDRYF	TGCGCCAGCAGCCCGGGTCCGGACGGGGATCGGTACTTC
TRBV4-2	TRBJ1-5	NA	NA	CASSQEVGNQPQHF	TGTGCCAGCAGCCAAGAGGTTGGCAATCAGCCCCAGCATTTT
TRBV24-1	TRBJ2-3	NA	TRBD1	CATTQGESTDTQYF	TGTGCCACGACACAGGGGGAAAGCACAGATACGCAGTATTTT
TRBV12-3/TRBV12-4	TRBJ2-4	few	NA	CASGFSGNIQYF	TGTGCCAGCGGATTTAGCGGAAACATTCAGTACTTC
TRBV12-3/TRBV12-4	TRBJ2-5	few	NA	CASSNQGIGETQYF	TGTGCCAGCAGCAACCAGGGGATCGGAGAGACCCAGTACTTC
TRBV4-3	TRBJ2-3	few	TRBD1	CASSTGTGTGSTDTQYF	TGCGCCAGCAGCACCGGTACCGGGACAGGCAGCACAGATACGCAGTATTTT
TRBV20-1	TRBJ1-2	many	NA	CSAATGNYGYTF	TGCAGTGCCGCTACAGGGAACTATGGCTACACCTTC
TRBV20-1	TRBJ2-7	NA	TRBD1	CSARRAEGANEQYF	TGCAGTGCTAGAAGAGCAGAGGGGGCGAACGAGCAGTACTTC